This T cell receptor beta chain is drawn from a study of T-cell reconstitution after alpha-beta-depleted transplantation in children. Study findings and constraints: T-cell numbers and diversity one year post-transplant derived largely from freshly generated T cells.

During its preparation, the TCRbeta library received unique molecular identifiers. Using its own MiXCR run on the PCR reads, TCRdb lists one record per CDR3 protein. The table includes some 310,000 distinct CDR3 sequences, approximately 23% detected once. About this clonotype: Antigen unknown.

The specimen was PBMCs, mostly from graft donor cells, collected 180 days after TCRalphabeta/CD19-depleted stem cell transplant. The receptor comes from a male patient aged 10 to 17 who had a stem cell transplant for acute lymphoblastic leukemia, so the T cells may come from the graft donor.

CDR3 protein: CASSYLTGRPYEQYF. As DNA, the CDR3 is TGCGCCAGCAGCTACCTGACAGGGAGACCCTACGAGCAGTACTTC. This rearrangement joins TRBV5-1 to TRBJ2-7, with TRBD1 matching 7 bases. V shed 3 bases and J 2 bases; nucleotides not matched to a gene: 8. Germline CDR1 reads SGHRS; CDR2 reads YFSETQ. The CDR3 has 15 residues.